Listed here are 27 T cell receptor beta chains from one sample, sequenced in a study of blood T cell repertoires in COVID-19. This table comes from immunoSEQ multiplex PCR, and its TCRdb copy is limited to in-frame clones, with some not included. The table shows around 150,000 clones, with more than 75% occurring only once. Input material: peripheral blood. All receptors derive from a man between 60 and 70 years old with active or convalescent COVID-19.

The rearrangement links TRBV7-6 to TRBJ2-1, with TRBD1 matching over 10 bases. Germline CDR1 reads SGHVS; CDR2 reads FNYEAQ. This CDR3 has 15 residues. Germline trimming cut 1 base from V and 10 bases from J; bases unmatched to any gene: 7. In DNA, the CDR3 is TGTGCCAGCAGCTTAGGAGGGACAGGGGCTAGGGAGCAGTTCTTC. This gives the protein CASSLGGTGAREQFF.

The chain carries TRBV5-1 and TRBJ2-2, with 8 positions matching TRBD2. This CDR3 comprises 19 residues. The junction had 14 bases not matched to a gene; V was cut back by 2 bases and J by 2 bases. From germline, CDR1 is SGHRS and CDR2 YFSETQ. CDR3 sequence reads: CASSFRLAGGPINTGELFF. In DNA, the CDR3 is TGCGCCAGCAGCTTTCGACTGGCGGGGGGCCCCATAAACACCGGGGAGCTGTTTTTT.

The rearrangement links TRBV19 to TRBJ1-3, with D perhaps matching TRBD1 (6 bases). Germline V gene lookup returns CDR1 LNHDA and CDR2 SQIVND (reference sequence). V was cut by 3 bases and J by 1 base, with 19 bases left in between. The CDR3 runs to 18 residues. CDR3: CASSIFPTGVRSGNTIYF. CDR3 nucleotide sequence: TGTGCCAGTAGTATTTTCCCGACAGGAGTGCGGTCTGGAAACACCATATATTTT. Full variable domain (rest looked up from reference TRBV19 and TRBJ1-3): DGGITQSPKYLFRKEGQNVTLSCEQNLNHDAMYWYRQDPGQGLRLIYYSQIVNDFQKGDIAEGYSVSREKKESFPLTVTSAQKNPTAFYLCASSIFPTGVRSGNTIYFGEGSWLTVV.

This CDR3 is CASSYGTSGTYEQYF. The CDR3 DNA sequence: TGTGCCAGCAGTTACGGGACTAGCGGGACCTACGAGCAGTACTTC. J is TRBJ2-7 and V is TRBV27; 13 bases map to TRBD2. The germline gives CDR1 MNHEY, CDR2 SMNVEV (reference sequence). The CDR3 spans 15 residues. With V trimmed by 4 bases and J by 2 bases, 2 bases remained unmatched.

The rearrangement links TRBV27 to TRBJ2-7; possibly TRBD1 for D (7 bases). The V gene lost 5 bases and the J gene lost 5 bases, with 16 bases spanning the gap. The CDR3 is 14 residues long. Germline lookup yields CDR1 MNHEY and CDR2 SMNVEV (reference sequence). The CDR3 DNA is TGTGCCAGCAGTGCCTCAGGGGGGACCAACGAGCAGTACTTC. Protein: CASSASGGTNEQYF.

The chain combines TRBV2 with TRBJ1-5; TRBD1 agrees at 8 bases. Looked up from germline, CDR1 is SNHLY and CDR2 is FYNNEI. With V trimmed by 7 bases and J by 4 bases, 3 bases remained unmatched. The CDR3 contains 13 residues. The CDR3 spells CASIGQGNQPQHF. The CDR3 DNA reads TGTGCCAGCATCGGACAGGGAAATCAGCCCCAGCATTTT.

On this clone itself: At the DNA level, this CDR3 is encoded by other sequences in the same sample as well. The CDR3 DNA sequence: TGTGCCAGCAGCTCCAACACAGATACGCAGTATTTT. Protein sequence: CASSSNTDTQYF. V and J are TRBV7-2 and TRBJ2-3; D is ambiguous. The CDR3 runs 12 residues. CDR1 SGHTA and CDR2 FQGNSA come from the germline V gene. V shed 4 bases and J shed 2 bases, with 4 bases lying between them.

This clone was counted between two and nine times. As DNA, the CDR3 is TGTGCCAGCAGCCCCAGGACAGGGAGCAATCAGCCCCAGCATTTT. Translation gives CASSPRTGSNQPQHF. V usage is TRBV6-5 and J usage is TRBJ1-5, with 8 bases matching TRBD1. The CDR3 has 15 residues. The junction had 5 bases not matched to a gene; V was cut back by 6 bases and J by 1 base. Germline loops: CDR1 MNHEY, CDR2 SVGAGI.

This clone was seen a single time. This sequence joins TRBV11-3 and TRBJ1-1; possibly TRBD1 for D (6 bases). This CDR3 comprises 15 residues. CDR1 SGHNT and CDR2 YENEEA come from the germline V gene. Trimming took 3 bases from V and 1 from J, leaving 12 bases between them. In DNA form, the CDR3 reads TGTGCCAGCAGCTTTGGCACACAGGGGAACACTGAAGCTTTCTTT. It is translated as CASSFGTQGNTEAFF.

Points on this clone: Additional DNA sequences in this sample encode the identical CDR3. The V gene is TRBV30, the J gene TRBJ1-1; 8 nucleotides align to TRBD1. V shed 0 bases, J shed 3 bases, and the junction held 0 bases outside the gene matches. CDR3 size: 13 residues. Germline CDR1 GTSNPN, CDR2 SVGIG (reference sequence). CDR3 coding DNA: TGTGCCTGGAGTGTACAGGGGGACACTGAAGCTTTCTTT. This sequence encodes CAWSVQGDTEAFF.

This chain's CDR3 is CASTSWTSSLVQFF. The CDR3 DNA follows: TGTGCCAGCACCTCGTGGACTAGCAGTTTAGTACAGTTCTTC. This chain uses TRBV5-5 with TRBJ2-1, with TRBD2 matching over 8 bases. The CDR3 loop spans 14 amino acids. Germline values: CDR1 SGHKS, CDR2 YYEKEE (reference sequence). V was clipped by 6 bases and J by 13 bases; unmatched bases: 15.

The chain combines TRBV7-2 with TRBJ2-5, with 10 bases fitting TRBD2. V lost 1 base, J lost 3 bases, and 2 bases stayed unmatched. The germline CDR1 and CDR2 sequences are SGHTA and FQGNSA. CDR3 length: 15 residues. The CDR3 loop is CASSLVAGGKETQYF. The CDR3 nucleotides read TGTGCCAGCAGCTTAGTAGCGGGGGGAAAAGAGACCCAGTACTTC.

V and J are TRBV5-4 and TRBJ2-5, with TRBD2 matching 8 bases. CDR3 size: 15 residues. Germline V gene sequence: CDR1 SGHNT, CDR2 YYREEE (reference sequence). V gave up 1 base and J gave up 5 bases; unmatched junction bases: 7. The CDR3 reads CASSLRAGAVETQYF. CDR3 nucleotide sequence: TGTGCCAGCAGCTTGCGAGCGGGGGCGGTGGAGACCCAGTACTTC.

This chain links TRBV3-1 (or the pseudogene TRBV3-2) with TRBJ2-2; TRBD1 might be the D (5 bases). Germline V lookup: CDR1 LGHDT, CDR2 YNNKEL (reference sequence). The CDR3 length is 14 residues. V lost 1 base to trimming and J lost 6 bases, with 9 bases between them. CDR3 sequence (DNA): TGTGCCAGCAGCCAAGCTATAGGGGCCGGGGAGCTGTTTTTT. Amino acids: CASSQAIGAGELFF.

CDR3 nucleotides: TGTGCCAGCAGCTTGAGTAGCGGGAGCTCCTACGAGCAGTACTTC. Translating it yields CASSLSSGSSYEQYF. V and J are TRBV7-9 and TRBJ2-7; 9 nucleotides align to TRBD2. V shed 3 bases and J 0 bases; nucleotides not matched to a gene: 3. This CDR3 comprises 15 residues. Germline values: CDR1 SEHNR, CDR2 FQNEAQ (reference sequence).

This chain connects TRBV14 to TRBJ1-1; tentative D call: TRBD1 (6 bases). The CDR3 runs 13 residues. CDR1 SGHDN and CDR2 FVKESK come from the germline V gene. Trimming pared 1 base from V and 9 bases from J, leaving 12 bases between. CDR3 nucleotides: TGTGCCAGCAGCCAAGTTGAACAGGGTCAAGCTTTCTTT. It encodes CASSQVEQGQAFF. Full variable domain (outside the CDR3, taken from reference TRBV14 and TRBJ1-1): EAGVTQFPSHSVIEKGQTVTLRCDPISGHDNLYWYRRVMGKEIKFLLHFVKESKQDESGMPNNRFLAERTGGTYSTLKVQPAELEDSGVYFCASSQVEQGQAFFGQGTRLTVV.

The chain uses TRBV5-6 and TRBJ2-7; unclear D gene. This CDR3 has 12 residues. Looked up from germline, CDR1 is SGHDT and CDR2 is YYEEEE. Deletions cut 2 bases from V and 5 bases from J, with 8 bases between. The CDR3 loop reads CASSLELHEQYF. CDR3 in DNA: TGTGCCAGCAGCTTAGAACTCCACGAGCAGTACTTC.

The chain uses TRBV11-2 and TRBJ2-5; 10 bases map to TRBD2. J was trimmed by 1 base and V by 4 bases; bases with no gene match: 3. CDR1 is SGHAT, CDR2 FQNNGV, per germline. The CDR3 has 15 residues. The CDR3 loop reads CASSSQRGGQETQYF. DNA for the CDR3: TGTGCCAGCAGCTCCCAGCGGGGGGGCCAAGAGACCCAGTACTTC.

This chain joins TRBV4-1 and TRBJ2-3; 7 bases align to TRBD2. J lost 5 bases, V lost 0 bases, and 8 bases had no gene match. The germline V gene encodes CDR1 MGHRA and CDR2 YSYEKL. This CDR3 spans 16 amino acids. This chain's CDR3 is CASSQEAQRGGDTQYF. For the CDR3, the DNA is TGCGCCAGCAGCCAAGAAGCCCAGCGCGGGGGAGATACGCAGTATTTT.

The rearrangement links TRBV7-9 to TRBJ1-5; tentatively, D is TRBD1 (6 bases). The V gene's germline CDR1 is SEHNR and CDR2 FQNEAQ (reference sequence). The CDR3 is made up of 17 amino acids. Trimming took 2 bases from V and 2 from J, leaving 16 bases between them. For the CDR3, the DNA is TGTGCCAGCAGCTTATTCGAACGGACAGTGGGCAATCAGCCCCAGCATTTT. Translated, it gives CASSLFERTVGNQPQHF.

The J gene is TRBJ1-4, the V gene TRBV7-8; 9 nucleotides align to TRBD1. The germline V gene has CDR1 SGHVS and CDR2 FQNEAQ. This CDR3 comprises 15 residues. Trimming removed 5 bases from V and 5 bases from J; junction bases left unmatched: 6. The DNA for the CDR3 is TGTGCCAGCAGCATAGGGACAGGGCCCAATGAAAAACTGTTTTTT. Protein: CASSIGTGPNEKLFF.

CDR3: CASSPGQGITLTGYTF. The CDR3 DNA reads as TGTGCCAGTAGTCCCGGACAGGGCATCACGCTTACGGGCTACACCTTC. V usage is TRBV19 and J usage is TRBJ1-2; 8 bases agree with TRBD1. The CDR3 spans 16 residues. The V segment lost 5 bases and the J segment 8 bases; nucleotides outside the gene matches: 16. CDR1 and CDR2 from the germline V gene are LNHDA and SQIVND (reference sequence).

The gene calls are TRBV15 and TRBJ1-2; TRBD1 matches 7 bases. Germline V lookup: CDR1 LNHNV, CDR2 YYDKDF (reference sequence). The trim removed 1 base at V and 1 base at J, leaving 3 bases unmatched. CDR3 length: 15 amino acids. CDR3 DNA sequence: TGTGCCACCAGCAGAGCTAACAGGGGTAACTATGGCTACACCTTC. Translating it yields CATSRANRGNYGYTF.

The chain recombines TRBV7-6 with TRBJ1-5; perhaps TRBD1 as D (6 bases). V was shortened by 3 bases and J by 5 bases, with 14 bases between the two germline ends. The CDR3 length is 15 residues. Per the germline V gene, CDR1 is SGHVS and CDR2 is FNYEAQ. CDR3 in DNA: TGTGCCAGCAGCTTCGGGGGGGCCGCAGATCAGCCCCAGCATTTT. Translation gives CASSFGGAADQPQHF.

V usage is TRBV19 and J usage is TRBJ1-4, with D possibly TRBD1 on 6 matching bases. The CDR3 runs to 16 residues. CDR1 is LNHDA, CDR2 SQIVND, per germline (reference sequence). Deletions cut 1 base from V and 5 bases from J, with 14 bases between. The CDR3 sequence: CASSIVRGGGNEKLFF. In DNA, the CDR3 is TGTGCCAGTAGTATAGTACGGGGGGGCGGAAATGAAAAACTGTTTTTT.

V and J are TRBV7-6 and TRBJ2-5; TRBD2 aligns across 12 bases. The ends lost 4 bases at V and 5 bases at J; junction bases unmatched: 8. The CDR3 is 16 residues long. Germline lookup yields CDR1 SGHVS and CDR2 FNYEAQ. The CDR3 protein is CASSSLTSGGGETQYF. CDR3 coding DNA: TGTGCCAGCAGCTCGCTGACTAGCGGGGGCGGGGAGACCCAGTACTTC. Full variable domain (missing parts from reference TRBV7-6 and TRBJ2-5): GAGVSQSPRYKVTKRGQDVALRCDPISGHVSLYWYRQALGQGPEFLTYFNYEAQQDKSGLPNDRFSAERPEGSISTLTIQRTEQRDSAMYRCASSSLTSGGGETQYFGPGTRLLVL.

The chain recombines TRBV5-6 with TRBJ2-7; D is unclear. Germline V gives CDR1 SGHDT, CDR2 YYEEEE. The CDR3 runs 11 residues. Trimming cost V 3 bases and J 3 bases, with 4 bases left between them. CDR3 residues: CASSSYYEQYF. The CDR3 DNA is TGTGCCAGCAGCTCCTACTACGAGCAGTACTTC.